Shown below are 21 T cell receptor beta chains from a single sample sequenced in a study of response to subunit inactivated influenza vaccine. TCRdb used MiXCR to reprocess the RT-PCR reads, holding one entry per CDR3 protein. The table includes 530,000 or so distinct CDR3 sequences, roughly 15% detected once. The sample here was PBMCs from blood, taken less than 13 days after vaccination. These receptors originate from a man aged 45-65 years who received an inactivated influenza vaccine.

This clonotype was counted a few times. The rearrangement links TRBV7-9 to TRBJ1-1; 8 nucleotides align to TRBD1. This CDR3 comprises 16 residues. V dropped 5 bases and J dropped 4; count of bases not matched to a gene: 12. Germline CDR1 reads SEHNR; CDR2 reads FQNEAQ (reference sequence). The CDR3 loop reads CASSLTGGRGSTEAFF. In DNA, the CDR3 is TGTGCCAGCAGCCTAACAGGGGGGCGAGGGTCCACTGAAGCTTTCTTT.

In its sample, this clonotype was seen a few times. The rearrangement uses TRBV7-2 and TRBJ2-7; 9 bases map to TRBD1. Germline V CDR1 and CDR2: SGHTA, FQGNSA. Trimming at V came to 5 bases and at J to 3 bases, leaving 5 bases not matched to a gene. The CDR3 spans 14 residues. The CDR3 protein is CASSQQGAGYEQYF. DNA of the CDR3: TGTGCCAGCAGCCAACAGGGGGCCGGCTACGAGCAGTACTTC. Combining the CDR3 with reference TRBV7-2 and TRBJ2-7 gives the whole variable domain GAGVSQSPSNKVTEKGKDVELRCDPISGHTALYWYRQSLGQGLEFLIYFQGNSAPDKSGLPSDRFSAERTGGSVSTLTIQRTQQEDSAVYLCASSQQGAGYEQYFGPGTRLTVT.

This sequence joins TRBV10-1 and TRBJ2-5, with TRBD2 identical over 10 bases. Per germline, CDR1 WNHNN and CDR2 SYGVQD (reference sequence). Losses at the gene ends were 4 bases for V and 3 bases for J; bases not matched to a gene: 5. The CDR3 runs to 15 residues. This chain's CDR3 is CASSAVAGGKETQYF. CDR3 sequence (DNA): TGCGCCAGCAGTGCGGTAGCGGGGGGAAAAGAGACCCAGTACTTC.

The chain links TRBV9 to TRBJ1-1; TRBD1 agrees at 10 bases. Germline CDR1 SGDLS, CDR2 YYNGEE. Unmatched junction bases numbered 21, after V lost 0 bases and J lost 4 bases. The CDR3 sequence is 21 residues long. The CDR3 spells CASSVDPRDRPRTGGGTEAFF. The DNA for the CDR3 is TGTGCCAGCAGCGTAGATCCAAGAGACAGACCGAGGACAGGGGGAGGCACTGAAGCTTTCTTT.

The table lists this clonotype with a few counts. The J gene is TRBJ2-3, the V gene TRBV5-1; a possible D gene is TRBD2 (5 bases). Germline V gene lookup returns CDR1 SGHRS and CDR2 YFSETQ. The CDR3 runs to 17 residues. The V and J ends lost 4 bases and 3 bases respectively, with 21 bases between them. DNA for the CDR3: TGCGCCAGCAGCCCGGCCCTGGACTCCTATGGAACAGATACGCAGTATTTT. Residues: CASSPALDSYGTDTQYF.

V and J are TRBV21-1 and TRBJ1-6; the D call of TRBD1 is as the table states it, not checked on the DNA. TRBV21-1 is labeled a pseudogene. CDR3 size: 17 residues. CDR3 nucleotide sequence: TGTGCCAGCAGCTCCGCCGGGACCGCGGGCATTGTGAAGTCCCTCCACTTT. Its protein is CASSSAGTAGIVKSLHF.

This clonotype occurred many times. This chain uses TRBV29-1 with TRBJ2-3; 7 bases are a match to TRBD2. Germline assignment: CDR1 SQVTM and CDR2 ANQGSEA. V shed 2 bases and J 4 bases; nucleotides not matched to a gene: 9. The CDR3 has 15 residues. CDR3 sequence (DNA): TGCAGCGTTGAACCCCCGGCGGGAGACCCAGATACGCAGTATTTT. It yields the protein CSVEPPAGDPDTQYF.

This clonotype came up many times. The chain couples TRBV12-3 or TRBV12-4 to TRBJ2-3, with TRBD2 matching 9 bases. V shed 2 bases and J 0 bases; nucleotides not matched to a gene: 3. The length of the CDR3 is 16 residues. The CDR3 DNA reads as TGTGCCAGCAGTTTACTAGCGGGGTCTAGCACAGATACGCAGTATTTT. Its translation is CASSLLAGSSTDTQYF.

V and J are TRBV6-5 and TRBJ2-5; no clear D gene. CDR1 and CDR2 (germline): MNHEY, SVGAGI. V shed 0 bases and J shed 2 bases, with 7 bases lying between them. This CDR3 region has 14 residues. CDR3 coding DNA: TGTGCCAGCAGTTACTCTAGTAGGCAAGAGACCCAGTACTTC. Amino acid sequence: CASSYSSRQETQYF.

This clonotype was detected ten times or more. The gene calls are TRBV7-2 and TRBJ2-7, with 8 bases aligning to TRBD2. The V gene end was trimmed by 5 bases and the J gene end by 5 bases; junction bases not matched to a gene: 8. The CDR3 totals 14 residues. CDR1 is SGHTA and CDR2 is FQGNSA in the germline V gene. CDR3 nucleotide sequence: TGTGCCAGCAGCCCCGGGACTAGGGACCACGAGCAGTACTTC. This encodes CASSPGTRDHEQYF. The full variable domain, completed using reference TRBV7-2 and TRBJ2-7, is GAGVSQSPSNKVTEKGKDVELRCDPISGHTALYWYRQSLGQGLEFLIYFQGNSAPDKSGLPSDRFSAERTGGSVSTLTIQRTQQEDSAVYLCASSPGTRDHEQYFGPGTRLTVT.

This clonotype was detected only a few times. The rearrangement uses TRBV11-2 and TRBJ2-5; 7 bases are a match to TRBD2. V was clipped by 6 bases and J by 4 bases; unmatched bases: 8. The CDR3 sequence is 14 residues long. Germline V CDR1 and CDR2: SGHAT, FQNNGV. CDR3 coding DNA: TGTGCCAGCAGGACGGGAGGCGGGCGAGAGACCCAGTACTTC. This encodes CASRTGGGRETQYF.

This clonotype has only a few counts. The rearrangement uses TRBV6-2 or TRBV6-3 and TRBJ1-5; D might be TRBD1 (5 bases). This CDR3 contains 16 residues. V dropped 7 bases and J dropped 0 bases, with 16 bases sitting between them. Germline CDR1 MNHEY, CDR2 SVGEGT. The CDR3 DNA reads TGTGCCAGCACCCCTATAGGGGAAGGTAGCAATCAGCCCCAGCATTTT. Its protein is CASTPIGEGSNQPQHF.

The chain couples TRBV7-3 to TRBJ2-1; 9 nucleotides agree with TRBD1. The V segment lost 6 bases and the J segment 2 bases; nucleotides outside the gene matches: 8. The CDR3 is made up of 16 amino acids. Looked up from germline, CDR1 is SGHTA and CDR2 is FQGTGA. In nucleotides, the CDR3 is TGTGCCAGCAGGCAGTTTACAGGGGGCCCCTACAATGAGCAGTTCTTC. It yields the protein CASRQFTGGPYNEQFF.

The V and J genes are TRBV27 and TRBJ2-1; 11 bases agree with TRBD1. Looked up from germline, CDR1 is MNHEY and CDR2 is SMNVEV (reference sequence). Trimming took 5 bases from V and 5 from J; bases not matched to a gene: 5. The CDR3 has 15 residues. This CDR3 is CASSPGTGGHNEQFF. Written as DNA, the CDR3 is TGTGCCAGCAGTCCTGGGACAGGGGGGCACAATGAGCAGTTCTTC.

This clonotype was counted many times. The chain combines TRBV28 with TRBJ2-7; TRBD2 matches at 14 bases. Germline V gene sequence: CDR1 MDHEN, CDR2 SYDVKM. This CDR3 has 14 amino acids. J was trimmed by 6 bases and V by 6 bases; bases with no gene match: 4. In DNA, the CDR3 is TGTGCCAGCAGAGGGACTAGCGGGAGATCCGAGCAGTACTTC. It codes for CASRGTSGRSEQYF.

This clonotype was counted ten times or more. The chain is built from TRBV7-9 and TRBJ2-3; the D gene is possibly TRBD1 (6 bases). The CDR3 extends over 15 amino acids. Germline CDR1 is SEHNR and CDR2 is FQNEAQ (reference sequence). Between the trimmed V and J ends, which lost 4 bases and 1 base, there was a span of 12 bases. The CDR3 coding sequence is TGTGCCAGCAGCTCGGGACACCCAGGCACAGATACGCAGTATTTT. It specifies CASSSGHPGTDTQYF.

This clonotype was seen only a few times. CDR3 DNA sequence: TGTGCCAGCAGCTTCGACCGGCCTGGAAACACCATATATTTT. Protein product: CASSFDRPGNTIYF. The chain has TRBV7-8 and TRBJ1-3; D remains unclear. The CDR3 loop spans 14 amino acids. CDR1 SGHVS and CDR2 FQNEAQ come from the germline V gene. V lost 3 bases to trimming and J lost 2 bases, with 8 bases between them.

CDR3 sequence reads: CATDRGSTGELFF. In DNA form, the CDR3 reads TGTGCCACCGACAGGGGGAGCACCGGGGAGCTGTTTTTT. The chain links TRBV19 to TRBJ2-2; TRBD1 matches at 9 bases. Germline CDR1 and CDR2: LNHDA and SQIVND (reference sequence). After removal of 10 bases from V and 4 bases from J, the junction contained 4 bases not matched to a gene. There are 13 residues in the CDR3.

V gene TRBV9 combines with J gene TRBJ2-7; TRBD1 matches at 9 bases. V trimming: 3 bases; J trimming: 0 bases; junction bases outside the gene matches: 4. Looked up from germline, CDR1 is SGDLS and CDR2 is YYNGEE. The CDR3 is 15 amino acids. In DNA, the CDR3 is TGTGCCAGCAGCGGTCCGGGACAGGGCTCCTACGAGCAGTACTTC. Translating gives CASSGPGQGSYEQYF.

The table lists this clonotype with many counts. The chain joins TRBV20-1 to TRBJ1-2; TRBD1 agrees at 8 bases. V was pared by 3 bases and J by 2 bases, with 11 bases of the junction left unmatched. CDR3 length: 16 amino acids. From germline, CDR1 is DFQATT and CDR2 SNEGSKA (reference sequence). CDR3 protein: CSASGGSRGRNYGYTF. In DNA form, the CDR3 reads TGCAGTGCTAGTGGCGGATCCAGGGGGCGAAACTATGGCTACACCTTC.

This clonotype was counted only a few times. The CDR3 sequence: CASGLVPGGLMDEQFF. In DNA, the CDR3 is TGTGCTAGTGGTTTGGTACCGGGGGGGTTAATGGATGAGCAGTTCTTC. This chain links TRBV12-5 with TRBJ2-1, with 8 bases aligning to TRBD2. The CDR3 has 16 residues. V shed 0 bases and J 8 bases; nucleotides not matched to a gene: 9. Germline assignment: CDR1 LGHNT and CDR2 FRNRAP. Drawing the rest from reference TRBV12-5 and TRBJ2-1, the complete variable domain is DARVTQTPRHKVTEMGQEVTMRCQPILGHNTVFWYRQTMMQGLELLAYFRNRAPLDDSGMPKDRFSAEMPDATLATLKIQPSEPRDSAVYFCASGLVPGGLMDEQFFGPGTRLTVL.